This T cell receptor beta chain was sequenced during a study of T cell responses to AZD1222 COVID-19 vaccine. Turning to the study itself: Second-dose schedules of about 4 or about 12 weeks were combined. The study's findings and limits: Researchers took repertoire samples only after the peak T cell response had come. Across the whole spike, CD4 TCRs peaked at regions 160-218 and 743-854.

As regards this clone: What it recognizes is unknown.

Measured with immunoSEQ multiplex PCR; TCRdb has only the in-frame clones, and not every one. The sample carries roughly 130,000 clones, roughly nine tenths recorded once. The sample in question was peripheral blood, obtained on day 0 of AZD1222 vaccination. The TCR sequence derives from an adult in good health.

The CDR3 loop reads CAISGTGRADGYTF. CDR3 nucleotides: TGTGCCATCAGTGGGACAGGGAGGGCCGATGGCTACACCTTC. The genes are TRBV10-3 and TRBJ1-2, with 8 bases aligning to TRBD1. There are 14 residues in the CDR3. Germline V CDR1 and CDR2: ENHRY, SYGVKD. With V trimmed by 4 bases and J by 6 bases, 7 bases remained unmatched.